These 8 T cell receptor beta chains were sequenced from one sample in a study of blood T cells in healthy people across ages. Combining a sample-barcoded 5' primer with a J-beta primer mix, a second PCR ran for 7 to 11 cycles. TCRdb re-called the 5' RACE reads with MiXCR, one entry per CDR3 protein. The data show almost 550,000 distinct CDR3 sequences, approximately 25% seen once. The same specimen was also included in a second study, on T cells of mothers and their children.

Specimen: blood. The receptors derive from a boy aged 5 to 17 in good health.

The chain couples TRBV2 to TRBJ2-3; D unclear. The CDR3 loop spans 13 amino acids. Trimming took off 2 bases at V and 6 bases at J, with 9 bases between the two ends. The germline CDR1 and CDR2 sequences are SNHLY and FYNNEI. The chain's CDR3 is CASSENFPDTQYF. CDR3 in DNA: TGTGCCAGCAGTGAAAACTTCCCGGATACGCAGTATTTT.

This chain connects TRBV20-1 to TRBJ2-7, with D tentatively TRBD1 (5 bases). The CDR3 loop spans 14 amino acids. CDR1 DFQATT and CDR2 SNEGSKA come from the germline V gene (reference sequence). V was pared by 7 bases and J by 0 bases, with 16 bases between. CDR3 protein: CSVKGILGSYEQYF. For the CDR3, the DNA is TGCAGTGTCAAGGGGATCCTCGGCTCCTACGAGCAGTACTTC.

There are many counts of this clonotype. The chain combines TRBV27 with TRBJ2-5, with D unresolved. CDR1 and CDR2 from the germline V gene are MNHEY and SMNVEV (reference sequence). The CDR3 is made up of 10 amino acids. The CDR3 DNA follows: TGTGCTGGGGACCAAGAGACCCAGTACTTC. This gives the protein CAGDQETQYF.

This clonotype came up a few times. The chain has TRBV6-2 or TRBV6-3 and TRBJ2-3; possible D gene TRBD1, 5 bases. This CDR3 comprises 10 residues. Trimming removed 8 bases at V and 7 bases at J, with 7 bases between. CDR1 is MNHEY and CDR2 is SVGEGT in the germline V gene. The CDR3 DNA reads TGTGCCAGCGGGGCAAATACGCAGTATTTT. It codes for CASGANTQYF.

A note on this clonotype: Being one base from a much bigger clone, this may be a read error. The chain links TRBV20-1 to TRBJ2-3, with D possibly matching TRBD1 (5 bases). The closer fit of TRBJ1-5 to the DNA end suggests the J call may be wrong. This CDR3 contains 16 residues. Germline lookup yields CDR1 DFQATT and CDR2 SNEGSKA (reference sequence). CDR3 coding DNA: TGCAGTGCTGTAACCCGCCTAGCGACAGCGACAGATACGCAGCATTTT. It specifies CSAVTRLATATDTQHF.

V and J are TRBV6-1 and TRBJ2-1; TRBD1 matches at 7 bases. Germline V gives CDR1 MNHNS, CDR2 SASEGT. The V and J ends lost 6 bases and 3 bases, in that order; junction bases with no gene match: 11. The CDR3 spans 16 residues. The CDR3 here is CASSPNRGPLYNEQFF. The CDR3 nucleotides are TGTGCCAGCAGCCCCAACAGGGGACCTCTCTACAATGAGCAGTTCTTC.

This sequence joins TRBV9 and TRBJ2-3; unclear D gene. The V gene lost 7 bases and the J gene lost 4 bases, with 16 bases spanning the gap. CDR1 and CDR2 (germline): SGDLS, YYNGEE. CDR3 length equals 14 residues. In nucleotides, the CDR3 is TGTGCCAGCTCCCCCCGGGTTCCGGCAGATACGCAGTATTTT. This sequence encodes CASSPRVPADTQYF.

There are a few counts of this clonotype. The chain recombines TRBV7-2 with TRBJ2-7, with D perhaps TRBD1 or TRBD2 (5 bases each). Trimming took 2 bases from V and 1 from J, leaving 6 bases between them. Germline loops: CDR1 SGHTA, CDR2 FQGNSA. This CDR3 is built from 13 residues. The DNA of the CDR3 is TGTGCCAGCAGCTTATGGGGGTCCTACGAGCAGTACTTC. This translates into CASSLWGSYEQYF.